A selection of T cell receptor beta chains follows, all from one sample in a study of neoadjuvant anti-PD-1 for oral cavity cancer. Produced via immunoSEQ multiplex PCR; TCRdb's table is partial and in-frame only. The data show some 13,000 clones, around two thirds seen once. This specimen was tumor tissue, taken before nivolumab (anti-PD-1) treatment. The source of these receptors is a person aged 35 to 85 with oral cavity squamous cell carcinoma. The donor label of this sample is uncertain. The CDR3 runs from the conserved cysteine through the conserved F or W. D genes are given only for firm matches. The size of a clone is reported for some rows only, either as once, few or many, or as a class for expanded clones.

TRBJ2-1 TRBD2 TRBV4-1 . TGCGCCAGCAGCCCCTTTTCCGGGGGGGCCCTTTATTCCAATGAGCAGTTCTTC CASSPFSGGALYSNEQFF
TRBJ2-7 . TRBV11-2 . TGTGCCAGCAGCACAGGGACCGGGCAGTACTTC CASSTGTGQYF
TRBJ2-1 TRBD1 TRBV6-1 once TGTGCCAGCAATGGACAGGGGGCGCTGACTGAGCAGTTCTTC CASNGQGALTEQFF
TRBJ2-5 TRBD1 TRBV28 . TGTGCCAGCAGTTTCAGGACAGGGGTAGTGGGGACCCAGTACTTC CASSFRTGVVGTQYF
TRBJ2-7 . TRBV5-6 . TGTGCCAGCAGGAGATGGGCAGCGCCTTGGGAGCAGTACTTC CASRRWAAPWEQYF
TRBJ1-5 . TRBV2 . TGTGCCAGCAGTGAAGGGGGCAGGAGATCCAATCAGCCCCAGCATTTT CASSEGGRRSNQPQHF
TRBJ1-6 TRBD1 TRBV7-8 . TGTGCCAGCAGCTCCGGGACAGGGGCCTCACCCCTCCACTTT CASSSGTGASPLHF
TRBJ2-7 TRBD1 TRBV6-5 . TGTGCCAGCAGTTACTGGGGGACAGGGGGCAACGAGCAGTACTTC CASSYWGTGGNEQYF
TRBJ1-1 TRBD1 TRBV11-2 . TGTGCCAGCAGCCCCTTTGGAAGGACAGGGGCCCGGAACACTGAAGCTTTCTTT CASSPFGRTGARNTEAFF
TRBJ1-1 . TRBV16 . TGTGCCAGCAGCCGATGGACAGACACTGAAGCTTTCTTT CASSRWTDTEAFF
TRBJ1-1 . TRBV18 . TGTGCCAGCTCACCAAAGAAAGGGGGGAACACTGAAGCTTTCTTT CASSPKKGGNTEAFF
TRBJ2-5 . TRBV6-5 . TGTGCCAGCACCGTTATGGCCCAGGGGACCCAGTACTTC CASTVMAQGTQYF
TRBJ2-1 TRBD1 TRBV27 medium-sized TGTGCCAGCAGTCCTCCGGACAGGGTTTACTACAATGAGCAGTTCTTC CASSPPDRVYYNEQFF
TRBJ2-1 TRBD2 TRBV30 few TGTGCCTGGGGCCCTAGCGGGGGGTACAATGAGCAGTTCTTC CAWGPSGGYNEQFF
TRBJ2-3 TRBD1 TRBV7-2 . TGTGCCAGCAGCTTAGCCGGACAGGGTAGGCAGTATTTT CASSLAGQGRQYF
TRBJ2-7 TRBD2 TRBV28 . TGTGCCAGCAGTGATAGCGGGAGGGCCCACGAGCAGTACTTC CASSDSGRAHEQYF
TRBJ2-3 TRBD2 TRBV5-1 . TGCGCCAGCAGCTTGGGGCTAGCGGGAGTTTCTACGCAGTATTTT CASSLGLAGVSTQYF
TRBJ1-5 . TRBV7-9 . TGTGCCAGCAGCCCCGATTTCAGGGAGGGACAGCCCCAGCATTTT CASSPDFREGQPQHF
TRBJ1-4 TRBD1 TRBV2 . TGTGCCAGCAGTGAAAGGGGGGGGGACAGACTTAATGAAAAACTGTTTTTT CASSERGGDRLNEKLFF
TRBJ1-4 . TRBV25-1 . TGTGCCAGCACTCAGGGAACGGTACTGTTTTTT CASTQGTVLFF
TRBJ1-3 TRBD1 TRBV11-2 . TGTGCCAGCGGTGGACAGGGGGCAGGAAACACCATATATTTT CASGGQGAGNTIYF
TRBJ1-1 . TRBV9 once TGTGCCAGCAGCGTAGCTACGACAGGTGAAGCTTTCTTT CASSVATTGEAFF
TRBJ1-2 . TRBV4-2 . TGTGCCAGCAGCCCACTCGAGGGAATTAACTATGGCTACACCTTC CASSPLEGINYGYTF
TRBJ2-3 TRBD2 TRBV5-1 . TGCGCCAGCAGCTTGGGGGAGGGAAGCACAGATACGCAGTATTTT CASSLGEGSTDTQYF
TRBJ2-1 . TRBV2 few TGTGCCAGCAAGGCTAGTCAATACAATGAGCAGTTCTTC CASKASQYNEQFF
TRBJ2-1 TRBD2 TRBV6-1 . TGTGCCAGCAGTGAAGGCCTGACTAGCGCGAGCTACAATGAGCAGTTCTTC CASSEGLTSASYNEQFF